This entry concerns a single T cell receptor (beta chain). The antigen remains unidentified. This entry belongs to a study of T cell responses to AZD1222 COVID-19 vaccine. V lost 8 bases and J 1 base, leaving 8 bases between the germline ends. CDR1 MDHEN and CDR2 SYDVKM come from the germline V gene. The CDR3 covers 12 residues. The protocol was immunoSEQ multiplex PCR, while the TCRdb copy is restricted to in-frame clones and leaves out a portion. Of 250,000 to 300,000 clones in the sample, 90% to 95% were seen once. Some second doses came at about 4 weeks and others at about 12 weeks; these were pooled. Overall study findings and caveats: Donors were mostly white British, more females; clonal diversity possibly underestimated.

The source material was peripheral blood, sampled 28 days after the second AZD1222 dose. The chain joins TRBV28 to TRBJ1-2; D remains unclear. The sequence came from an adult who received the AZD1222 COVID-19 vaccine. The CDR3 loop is CASFGINYGYTF. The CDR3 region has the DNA TGTGCCAGCTTCGGGATTAACTATGGCTACACCTTC.